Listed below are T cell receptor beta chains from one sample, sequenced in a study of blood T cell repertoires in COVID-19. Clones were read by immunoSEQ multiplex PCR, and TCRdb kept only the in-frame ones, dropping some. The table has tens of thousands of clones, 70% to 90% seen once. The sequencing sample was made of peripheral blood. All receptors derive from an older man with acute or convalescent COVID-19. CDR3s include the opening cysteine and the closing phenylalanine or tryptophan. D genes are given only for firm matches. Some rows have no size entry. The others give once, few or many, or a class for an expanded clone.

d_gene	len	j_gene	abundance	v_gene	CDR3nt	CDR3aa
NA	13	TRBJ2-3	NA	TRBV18	TGTGCCAGCTCACCATTGGACAACTCACTGGGGTATTTT	CASSPLDNSLGYF
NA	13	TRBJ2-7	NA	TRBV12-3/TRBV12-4	TGTGCCAGCACCTCCGCCAGGGGCTACGAGCAGTACTTC	CASTSARGYEQYF
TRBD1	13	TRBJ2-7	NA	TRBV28	TGTGCCAGCAGCAGGACAGGGTACAACGAGCAGTACTTC	CASSRTGYNEQYF
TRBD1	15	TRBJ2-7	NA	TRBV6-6	TGTGCCAGCAGTTACCCCAGGGGGCTTCAAGACGAGCAGTACTTC	CASSYPRGLQDEQYF
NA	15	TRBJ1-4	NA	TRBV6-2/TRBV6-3	TGTGCCAGCAGTTACTCGACCCCCCGGGGTGAAAAACTGTTTTTT	CASSYSTPRGEKLFF
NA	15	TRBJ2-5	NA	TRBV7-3	TGTGCCAGCAGCCCACAAAGCGGATGGGGAGAGACCCAGTACTTC	CASSPQSGWGETQYF
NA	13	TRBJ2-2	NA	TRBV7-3	TGTGCCAGCAGCACTTACCGAACCGGGGAGCTGTTTTTT	CASSTYRTGELFF
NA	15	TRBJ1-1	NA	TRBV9	TGTGCCAGCAGCGTAGGAGGGAGCATGAACACTGAAGCTTTCTTT	CASSVGGSMNTEAFF
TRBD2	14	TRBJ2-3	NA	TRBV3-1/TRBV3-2	TGTGCCAGCAGCCAGGGGAGGGGCACAGATACGCAGTATTTT	CASSQGRGTDTQYF
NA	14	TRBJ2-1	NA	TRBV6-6	TGTGCCAGCCACAAACCCATCGACGGGTCCCAGCAGTTCTTC	CASHKPIDGSQQFF
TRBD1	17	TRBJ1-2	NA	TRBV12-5	TGTGCCAGGGAAGGCCGGGACAGGATGCGCCCTAACTATGGCTACACCTTC	CAREGRDRMRPNYGYTF
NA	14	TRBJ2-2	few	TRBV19	TGTGCCAGTAGTTATTCCAGGGACACCGGGGAGCTGTTTTTT	CASSYSRDTGELFF
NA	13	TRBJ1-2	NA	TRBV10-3	TGTGCCATCAGTGAGGGTCAGAGGGATGGCTACACCTTC	CAISEGQRDGYTF
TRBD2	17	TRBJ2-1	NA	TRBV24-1	TGTGCCACCAGTGATTTTGGGACTAGCGGGAGTGGAAATGAGCAGTTCTTC	CATSDFGTSGSGNEQFF
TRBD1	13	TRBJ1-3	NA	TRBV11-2	TGTGCCAGCAGCCTGGACAGGGCGGACACCATATATTTT	CASSLDRADTIYF
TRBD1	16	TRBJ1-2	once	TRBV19	TGTGCCAGTAGTATGGGGAACCCCGGGACAGGGGGATTCTACACCTTC	CASSMGNPGTGGFYTF
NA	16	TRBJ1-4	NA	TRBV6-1	TGTGCCAGCAGTGCGACGGTGGGACTAGGAAATGAAAAACTGTTTTTT	CASSATVGLGNEKLFF
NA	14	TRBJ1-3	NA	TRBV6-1	TGTGCCAGCAGTGAAGATACCCGGGGAAACACCATATATTTT	CASSEDTRGNTIYF
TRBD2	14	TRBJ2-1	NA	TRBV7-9	TGTGCCAGCAGCTTCCCGGGACTAGGAAATGAGCAGTTCTTC	CASSFPGLGNEQFF
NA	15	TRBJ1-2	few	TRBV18	TGTGCCAGCGGAACTGACAGGAGAGCTAACTATGGCTACACCTTC	CASGTDRRANYGYTF
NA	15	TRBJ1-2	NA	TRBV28	TGTGCCAGCAGGGCTGGGGACTTGGGCAACTATGGCTACACCTTC	CASRAGDLGNYGYTF
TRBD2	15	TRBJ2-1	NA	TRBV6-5	TGTGCCAGCAGCCAGCCTAGCGGGGATTACAATGAGCAGTTCTTC	CASSQPSGDYNEQFF
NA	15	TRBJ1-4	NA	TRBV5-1	TGCGCCAGCAGTCTTGACCCCGGACAGAATGAAAAACTGTTTTTT	CASSLDPGQNEKLFF
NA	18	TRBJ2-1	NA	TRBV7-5	TGTGCCAGAAGCCCGCCCTTCGGGACTAGCGGAACTTACAATGAGCAGTTCTTC	CARSPPFGTSGTYNEQFF
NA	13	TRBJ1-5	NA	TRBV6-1	TGTGCCAGCAGTGAAAATCAAAATCAGCCCCAGCATTTT	CASSENQNQPQHF
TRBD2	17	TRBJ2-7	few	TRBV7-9	TGTGCCAGCAGCCCCCGCCCGGGACTAGCGGGAGTCGGGGAGCAGTACTTC	CASSPRPGLAGVGEQYF
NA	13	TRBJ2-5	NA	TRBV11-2	TGTGCCAGCAGCCGGGACTTGCAAGAGACCCAGTACTTC	CASSRDLQETQYF
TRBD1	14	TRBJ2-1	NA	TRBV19	TGTGCCGCAAACCGGGACAGGGGCTACAATGAGCAGTTCTTC	CAANRDRGYNEQFF
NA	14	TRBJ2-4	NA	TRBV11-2	TGTGCCAGCAGCTCCCGACTGAACAAAAACATTCAGTACTTC	CASSSRLNKNIQYF
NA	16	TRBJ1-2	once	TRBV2	TGTGCCAGCAGGACAGGCGCGCCTGGGAATAACTATGGCTACACCTTC	CASRTGAPGNNYGYTF
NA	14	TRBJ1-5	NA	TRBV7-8	TGTGCCAGCAGCTTAGGACGGGGGGCCCAGCCCCAGCATTTT	CASSLGRGAQPQHF
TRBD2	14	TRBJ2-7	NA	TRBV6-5	TGTGCCAGCAGGAATAGCGGGTCTCAATTCGAGCAGTACTTC	CASRNSGSQFEQYF
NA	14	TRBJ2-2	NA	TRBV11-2	TGTGCCAGCAGCGCACTAGCCGGAACCGGGGAGCTGTTTTTT	CASSALAGTGELFF
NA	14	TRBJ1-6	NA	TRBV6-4	TGTGCCAGCAGAGGTACAGGGATCAGCTCACCCCTCCACTTT	CASRGTGISSPLHF
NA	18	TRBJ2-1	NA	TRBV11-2	TGTGCCAGCAGCTTAAGATCGTTGACAGGCGGCTCCTACAATGAGCAGTTCTTC	CASSLRSLTGGSYNEQFF
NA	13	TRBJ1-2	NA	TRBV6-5	TGTGCCAGCAGTTATAGGCAGGGGAATGGCTACACCTTC	CASSYRQGNGYTF
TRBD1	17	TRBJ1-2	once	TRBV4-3	TGCGCCAGCAGCCAAGTTGGACAGGGGGCCGAGGGCTATGGCTACACCTTC	CASSQVGQGAEGYGYTF
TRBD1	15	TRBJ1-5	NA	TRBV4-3	TGCGCCAGCAGCCAAGACGGACAGGGAAATCAGCCCCAGCATTTT	CASSQDGQGNQPQHF
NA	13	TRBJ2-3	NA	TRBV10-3	TGTGCCATCAGAGAGCAGGGGGGAGATACGCAGTATTTT	CAIREQGGDTQYF
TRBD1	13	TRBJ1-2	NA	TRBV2	TGTGCCAGCAGCGGGGACAGGGGTAACGGCTACACCTTC	CASSGDRGNGYTF
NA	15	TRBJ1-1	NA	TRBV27	TGTGCCAGCAGTTTAAGGCAGGGTGGGAACACTGAAGCTTTCTTT	CASSLRQGGNTEAFF
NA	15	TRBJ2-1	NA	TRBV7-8	TGTGCCAGCAGCCGAGACTCTCTCCGAAGCAATGAGCAGTTCTTC	CASSRDSLRSNEQFF
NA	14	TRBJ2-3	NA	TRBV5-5	TGTGCCAGCAGCTTGGCCCTTCTAGTGGATACGCAGTATTTT	CASSLALLVDTQYF
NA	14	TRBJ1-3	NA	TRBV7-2	TGTGCCAGCAGCCCTGGGAGCTCTGGAAACACCATATATTTT	CASSPGSSGNTIYF
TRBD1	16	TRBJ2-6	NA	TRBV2	TGTGCCAGCAGTGCCCAACAGGGGACTGGGGCCAACGTCCTGACTTTC	CASSAQQGTGANVLTF
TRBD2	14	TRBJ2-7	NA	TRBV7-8	TGTGCCAGCAGCCCAACTAGCGGGAGGGATGAGCAGTACTTC	CASSPTSGRDEQYF
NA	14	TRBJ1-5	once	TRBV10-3	TGTGCCAGCCGGGGTCCTTATAGCAATCAGCCCCAGCATTTT	CASRGPYSNQPQHF
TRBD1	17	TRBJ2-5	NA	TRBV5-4	TGTGCCAGCAGCCCTGGCCCGGGGACAGGGGGCCAAAAGACCCAGTACTTC	CASSPGPGTGGQKTQYF
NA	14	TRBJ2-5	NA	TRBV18	TGTGCCAGCTCTACCACTGGACATCAAGAGACCCAGTACTTC	CASSTTGHQETQYF
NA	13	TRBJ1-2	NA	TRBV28	TGTGCCAGCAGGGTCGACAGTAACTATGGCTACACCTTC	CASRVDSNYGYTF
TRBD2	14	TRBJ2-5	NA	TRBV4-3	TGCGCCAGCAGCCAAGGGACTAGGTCGGAGACCCAGTACTTC	CASSQGTRSETQYF
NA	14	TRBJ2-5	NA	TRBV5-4	TGTGCCAGCAGCTTGGGACGGGACCAAGAGACCCAGTACTTC	CASSLGRDQETQYF
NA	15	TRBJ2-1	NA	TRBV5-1	TGCGCCAGCAGCTTGATGCAGGGGGGCTACAATGAGCAGTTCTTC	CASSLMQGGYNEQFF